Included here is one T cell receptor beta chain sequence, with context. Its target is unknown. The sample comes from a study of T cell repertoires in cytomegalovirus infection. Whole-study context: Public TCR beta signatures were indicative of both CMV infection and a matching HLA type. General study results and limits: Dominating the ex vivo response were TCR beta clonotypes that were CMV-specific and HLA-C-restricted.

The V gene end was trimmed by 4 bases and the J gene end by 7 bases; junction bases not matched to a gene: 10. The CDR3 contains 15 residues. Germline V lookup: CDR1 MDHEN, CDR2 SYDVKM. TCRdb independently ran MiXCR on the reads; one entry per CDR3 protein. The repertoire holds 450,000 to 600,000 distinct CDR3 sequences, with approximately 10% as singletons. The genes are TRBV28 and TRBJ1-5, with 7 bases identical to TRBD1. Sequencing was carried out using PBMCs. The receptor was isolated from a human donor in good health (CMV status not recorded). Some clones in this sample may be carry-over from other donors' samples. CDR3 in amino acids: CASSSPTGTDQPQHF. The CDR3 region has the DNA TGTGCCAGCAGTTCCCCGACAGGGACGGACCAGCCCCAGCATTTT.